This T cell receptor beta chain derives from a study of regulatory T cells in long-lasting Graves disease. Relying on iRepertoire HTBI primers and Arm-PCR of CDR3 regions, the team built TCR beta libraries. Via MiXCR, TCRdb re-called the multiplex PCR reads, giving one row per CDR3 protein. This sample has roughly 430,000 distinct CDR3 sequences, with around 20% found just once. As regards this clonotype: Germline and junction disagree at one end, which may indicate a read error.

Time point here: persistent/refractory GD, antithyroid drugs over 5 years with positive TRAb. RNA isolated from PBMCs was used to make the TCR library. The sample consisted of peripheral blood mononuclear cells (PBMCs), taken when the disease was refractory, from a patient treated with antithyroid drugs. The TCR comes from a female donor with Graves disease.

CDR3 region: CSVEEGGLAPRNF. The CDR3 nucleotides read TGCAGCGTTGAAGAAGGGGGACTAGCCCCAAGGAACTTC. The chain is built from TRBV29-1 and TRBJ2-4, with 9 bases that match TRBD2. This CDR3 is 13 amino acids long. Germline V CDR1 and CDR2: SQVTM, ANQGSEA.